The TCR beta chain under discussion was sequenced for a study of blood T cell repertoires in COVID-19. Authors' analysis steps: Counts of nucleated cells, estimated from reference gene primer amplification, were obtained. Sequenced by immunoSEQ multiplex PCR; TCRdb stores in-frame clones only, minus some. That table gives V, J and clone size, and the DNA gave D and trimming. The repertoire holds approximately 9,800 clones, with about 80% as singletons. This clone came up a few times. This receptor was taken from a man in his 70s with active COVID-19. What was sequenced was peripheral blood.

The CDR3 region is CASSVELRTSTGNTIYF. CDR3 DNA sequence: TGTGCCAGCAGCGTAGAGTTGAGGACAAGCACTGGAAACACCATATATTTT. The chain employs TRBV9 and TRBJ1-3; D is perhaps TRBD1 (5 bases). The V gene's germline CDR1 is SGDLS and CDR2 YYNGEE. V dropped 0 bases and J dropped 2 bases, with 15 bases sitting between them. CDR3 size: 17 residues.